The next 6 T cell receptor beta chains were all read from a single sample in a study of blood T cell repertoires in COVID-19. Measured with immunoSEQ multiplex PCR; TCRdb has only the in-frame clones, and not every one. The sample lists a few hundred thousand clones, 80% occurring once. The sequenced sample consisted of peripheral blood. These receptors all come from a woman in her seventies with acute or convalescent COVID-19.

This clone came up many times. CDR3 residues: CATSAGQGINEQFF. CDR3 in DNA: TGTGCCACCAGTGCGGGACAGGGGATCAATGAGCAGTTCTTC. The V gene is TRBV24-1, the J gene TRBJ2-1, with TRBD1 matching over 10 bases. This CDR3 is 14 amino acids long. Trimming took 5 bases from V and 6 from J; bases not matched to a gene: 3. From germline, CDR1 is KGHDR and CDR2 SFDVKD.

The J gene is TRBJ1-2, the V gene TRBV5-6, with D unclear. Germline V CDR1 and CDR2: SGHDT, YYEEEE. V lost 4 bases and J lost 6, with 13 bases in between. This CDR3 has 13 residues. The CDR3 region is CASSRTEGNGYTF. The DNA for the CDR3 is TGTGCCAGCAGCAGGACCGAGGGCAATGGCTACACCTTC. Complete variable domain (other parts from reference TRBV5-6 and TRBJ1-2): DAGVTQSPTHLIKTRGQQVTLRCSPKSGHDTVSWYQQALGQGPQFIFQYYEEEERQRGNFPDRFSGHQFPNYSSELNVNALLLGDSALYLCASSRTEGNGYTFGSGTRLTVV.

This chain links TRBV30 with TRBJ2-7, with D possibly TRBD2 on 5 matching bases. Trimming left V 3 bases short and J 3 bases short, with 12 bases between. In germline, CDR1 is GTSNPN, CDR2 SVGIG (reference sequence). This CDR3 is built from 13 residues. The CDR3 loop is CAWSLGLYYEQYF. CDR3 DNA sequence: TGTGCCTGGAGCCTCGGACTTTACTACGAGCAGTACTTC.

The CDR3 loop is CASSPPRLAGTDTQYF. The CDR3 DNA reads as TGTGCCAGCAGCCCCCCCCGACTAGCTGGCACAGATACGCAGTATTTT. The chain links TRBV9 to TRBJ2-3, with 7 bases aligning to TRBD2. Germline V gene data show CDR1 as SGDLS and CDR2 as YYNGEE. The CDR3 has 16 amino acids. Unmatched junction bases numbered 9, after V lost 4 bases and J lost 1 base.

V usage is TRBV10-3 and J usage is TRBJ2-6; unclear D gene. Germline CDR1 reads ENHRY; CDR2 reads SYGVKD. Trimming took 4 bases from V and 0 from J, leaving 7 bases between them. The CDR3 is 15 amino acids. The CDR3 sequence is CAISGQSSGANVLTF. The CDR3, as DNA: TGTGCCATCAGTGGACAAAGCTCTGGGGCCAACGTCCTGACTTTC.

This clone appeared a single time. The rearrangement links TRBV27 to TRBJ1-2; the D is unclear. The length of the CDR3 is 15 residues. Germline V gene sequence: CDR1 MNHEY, CDR2 SMNVEV (reference sequence). Deletions cut 0 bases from V and 4 bases from J, with 12 bases between. The CDR3 reads CASSLSPLAAYGYTF. The CDR3 DNA reads TGTGCCAGCAGTTTATCACCCCTGGCGGCCTATGGCTACACCTTC.